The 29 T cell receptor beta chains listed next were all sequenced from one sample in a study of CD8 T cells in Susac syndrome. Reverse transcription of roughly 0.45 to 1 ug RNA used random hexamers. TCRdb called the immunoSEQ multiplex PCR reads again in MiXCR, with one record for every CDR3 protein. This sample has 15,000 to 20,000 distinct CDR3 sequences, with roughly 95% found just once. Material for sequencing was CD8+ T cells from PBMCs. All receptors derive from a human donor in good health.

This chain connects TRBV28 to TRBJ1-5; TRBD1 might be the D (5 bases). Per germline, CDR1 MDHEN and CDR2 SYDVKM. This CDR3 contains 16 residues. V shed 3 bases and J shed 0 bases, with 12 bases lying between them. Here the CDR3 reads CASSFEGRGSNQPQHF. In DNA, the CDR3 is TGTGCCAGCAGTTTTGAAGGGAGGGGTAGCAATCAGCCCCAGCATTTT.

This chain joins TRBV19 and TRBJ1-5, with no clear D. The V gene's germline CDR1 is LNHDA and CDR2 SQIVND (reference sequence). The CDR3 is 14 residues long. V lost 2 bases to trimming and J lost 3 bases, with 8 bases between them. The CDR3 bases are TGTGCCAGTAGTATAAAAGGCTACAATCAGCCCCAGCATTTT. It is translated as CASSIKGYNQPQHF.

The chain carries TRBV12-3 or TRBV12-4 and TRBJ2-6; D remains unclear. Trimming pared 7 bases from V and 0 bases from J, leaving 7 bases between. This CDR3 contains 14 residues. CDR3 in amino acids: CASNPGSGANVLTF. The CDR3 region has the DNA TGTGCCAGCAACCCGGGCTCTGGGGCCAACGTCCTGACTTTC.

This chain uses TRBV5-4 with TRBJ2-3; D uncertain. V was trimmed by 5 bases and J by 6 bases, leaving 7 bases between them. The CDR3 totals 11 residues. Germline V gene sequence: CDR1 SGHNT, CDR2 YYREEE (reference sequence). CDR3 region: CASSSSDTQYF. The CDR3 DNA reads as TGTGCCAGCAGTTCGTCTGATACGCAGTATTTT.

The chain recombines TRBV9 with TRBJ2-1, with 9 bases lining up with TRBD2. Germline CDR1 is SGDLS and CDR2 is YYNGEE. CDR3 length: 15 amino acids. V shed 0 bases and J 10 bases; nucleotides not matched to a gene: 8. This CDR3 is CASSVGGSGSGEQFF. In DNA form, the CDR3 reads TGTGCCAGCAGCGTAGGAGGTAGCGGGAGTGGAGAGCAGTTCTTC.

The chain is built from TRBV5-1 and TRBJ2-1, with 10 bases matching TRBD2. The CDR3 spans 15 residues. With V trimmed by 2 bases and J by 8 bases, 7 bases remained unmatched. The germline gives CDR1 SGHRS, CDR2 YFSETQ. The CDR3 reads CASSLTSGMSDEQFF. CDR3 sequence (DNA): TGCGCCAGCAGCTTAACTAGCGGGATGTCAGATGAGCAGTTCTTC.

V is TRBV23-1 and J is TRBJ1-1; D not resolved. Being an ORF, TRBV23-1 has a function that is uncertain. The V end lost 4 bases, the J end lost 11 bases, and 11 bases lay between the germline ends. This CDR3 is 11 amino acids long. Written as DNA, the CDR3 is TGCGCCAGCAGTCCCCCCCCCATGGCTTTCTTT. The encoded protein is CASSPPPMAFF.

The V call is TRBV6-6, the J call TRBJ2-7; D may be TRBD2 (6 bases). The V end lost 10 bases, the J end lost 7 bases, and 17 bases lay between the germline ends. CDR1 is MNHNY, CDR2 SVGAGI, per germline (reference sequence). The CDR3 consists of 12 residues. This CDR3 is CATAVSAGEQYV. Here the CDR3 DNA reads TGTGCCACGGCGGTTTCCGCGGGGGAGCAGTACGTC.

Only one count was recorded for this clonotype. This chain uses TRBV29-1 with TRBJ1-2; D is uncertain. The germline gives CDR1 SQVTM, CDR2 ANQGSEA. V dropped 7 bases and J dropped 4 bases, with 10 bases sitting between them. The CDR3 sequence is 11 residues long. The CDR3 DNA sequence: TGCAGCGCCCAGGACCCCTATGGCTACACCTTC. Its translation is CSAQDPYGYTF.

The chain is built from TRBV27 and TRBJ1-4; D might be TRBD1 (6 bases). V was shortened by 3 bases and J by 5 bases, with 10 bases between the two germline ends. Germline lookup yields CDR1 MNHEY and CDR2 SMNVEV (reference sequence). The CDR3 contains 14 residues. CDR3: CASSLGGSNEKLFF. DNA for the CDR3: TGTGCCAGCAGTTTGGGGGGCTCGAATGAAAAACTGTTTTTT.

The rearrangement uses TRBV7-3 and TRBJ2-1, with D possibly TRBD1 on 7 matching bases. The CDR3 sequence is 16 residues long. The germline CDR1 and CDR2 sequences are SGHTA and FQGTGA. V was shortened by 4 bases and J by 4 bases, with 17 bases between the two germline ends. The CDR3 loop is CASSSLQGGEYNEQFF. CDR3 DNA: TGTGCCAGCAGCTCACTCCAGGGGGGAGAGTACAATGAGCAGTTCTTC.

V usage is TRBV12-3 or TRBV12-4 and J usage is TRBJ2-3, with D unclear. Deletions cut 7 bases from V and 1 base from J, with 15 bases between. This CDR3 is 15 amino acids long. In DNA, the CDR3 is TGTGCCAGCACCAAACCAGGTTCAGGCACAGATACGCAGTATTTT. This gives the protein CASTKPGSGTDTQYF.

CDR3: CASSLGQASGYGYTF. CDR3 in DNA: TGTGCCAGCAGCTTAGGACAGGCCTCCGGGTATGGCTACACCTTC. The gene calls are TRBV7-9 and TRBJ1-2; possibly TRBD1 for D (6 bases). Germline CDR1 is SEHNR and CDR2 is FQNEAQ (reference sequence). Trimming shortened V by 1 base and J by 5 bases, and 14 bases separated the two germline ends. The CDR3 totals 15 residues.

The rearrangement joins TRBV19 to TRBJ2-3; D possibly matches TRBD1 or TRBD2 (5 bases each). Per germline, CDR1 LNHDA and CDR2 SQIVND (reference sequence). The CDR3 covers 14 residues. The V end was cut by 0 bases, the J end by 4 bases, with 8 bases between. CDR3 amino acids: CASSIERDPDTQYF. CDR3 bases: TGTGCCAGTAGTATAGAACGGGACCCAGATACGCAGTATTTT.

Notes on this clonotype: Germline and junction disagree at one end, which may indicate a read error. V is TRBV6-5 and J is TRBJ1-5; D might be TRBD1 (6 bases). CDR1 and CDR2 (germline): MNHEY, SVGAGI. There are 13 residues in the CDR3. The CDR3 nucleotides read TGTGCCAGCAGTGTGGGGGGCAATCAGTCCCAGCATTTT. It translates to CASSVGGNQSQHF.

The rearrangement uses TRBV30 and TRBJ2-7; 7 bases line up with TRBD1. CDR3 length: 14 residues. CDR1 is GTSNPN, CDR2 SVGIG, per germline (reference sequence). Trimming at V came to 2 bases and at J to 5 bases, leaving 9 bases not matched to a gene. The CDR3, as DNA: TGTGCCTGGAGTATGTATGAACAGGGGAACGAGCAGTACTTC. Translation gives CAWSMYEQGNEQYF.

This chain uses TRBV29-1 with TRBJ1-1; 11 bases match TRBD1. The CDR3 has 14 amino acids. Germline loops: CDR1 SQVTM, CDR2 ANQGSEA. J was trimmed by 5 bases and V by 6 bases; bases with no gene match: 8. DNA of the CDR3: TGCAGCGTAGGGACAGGGGGAATAGGAACTGAAGCTTTCTTT. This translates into CSVGTGGIGTEAFF.

The CDR3 region is CASSQDRGQGNYGYTF. CDR3 bases: TGCGCCAGCAGCCAAGATCGAGGACAGGGTAACTATGGCTACACCTTC. The chain carries TRBV4-1 and TRBJ1-2, with 8 bases lining up with TRBD1. CDR1 MGHRA and CDR2 YSYEKL come from the germline V gene. V trimming: 0 bases; J trimming: 1 base; junction bases outside the gene matches: 4. The CDR3 has 16 residues.

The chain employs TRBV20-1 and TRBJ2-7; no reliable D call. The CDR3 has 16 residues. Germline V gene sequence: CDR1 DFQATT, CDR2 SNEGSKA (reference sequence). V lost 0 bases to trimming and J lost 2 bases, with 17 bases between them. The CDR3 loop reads CSARDLMSLAAYEQYF. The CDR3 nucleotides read TGCAGTGCTAGAGATCTTATGAGTCTGGCGGCCTACGAGCAGTACTTC.

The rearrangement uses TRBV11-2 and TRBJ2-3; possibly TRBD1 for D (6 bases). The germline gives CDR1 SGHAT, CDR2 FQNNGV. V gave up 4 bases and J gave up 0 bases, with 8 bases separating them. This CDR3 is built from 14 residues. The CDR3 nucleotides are TGTGCCAGCAGCTGGGGGCCCAGCACAGATACGCAGTATTTT. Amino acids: CASSWGPSTDTQYF.

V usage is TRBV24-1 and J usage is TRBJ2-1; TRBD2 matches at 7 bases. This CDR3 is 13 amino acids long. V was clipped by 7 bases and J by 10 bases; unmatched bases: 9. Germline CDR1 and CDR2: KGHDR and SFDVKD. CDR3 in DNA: TGTGCCACCAGCCAAATAACTAGCGAAGAGCAGTTCTTC. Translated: CATSQITSEEQFF.

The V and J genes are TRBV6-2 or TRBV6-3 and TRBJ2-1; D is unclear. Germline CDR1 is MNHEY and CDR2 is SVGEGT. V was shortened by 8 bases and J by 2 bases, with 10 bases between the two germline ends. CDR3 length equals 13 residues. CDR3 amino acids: CASLGLAYNEQFF. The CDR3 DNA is TGTGCCAGCCTGGGGTTGGCCTACAATGAGCAGTTCTTC.

The CDR3 is CASSYSHDDLFYGYTF. DNA for the CDR3: TGTGCCAGCAGTTACTCGCACGATGATTTGTTTTATGGCTACACCTTC. The chain has TRBV2 and TRBJ1-2; D gene ambiguous. V was pared by 5 bases and J by 5 bases, with 21 bases between. Germline V gene sequence: CDR1 SNHLY, CDR2 FYNNEI. The CDR3 sequence is 16 residues long.

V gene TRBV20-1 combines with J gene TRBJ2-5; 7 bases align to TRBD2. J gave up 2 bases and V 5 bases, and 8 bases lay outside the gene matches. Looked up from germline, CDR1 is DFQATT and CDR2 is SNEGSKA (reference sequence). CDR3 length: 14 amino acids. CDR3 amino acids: CSARGTTEQETQYF. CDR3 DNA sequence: TGCAGTGCTCGAGGGACTACAGAGCAAGAGACCCAGTACTTC.

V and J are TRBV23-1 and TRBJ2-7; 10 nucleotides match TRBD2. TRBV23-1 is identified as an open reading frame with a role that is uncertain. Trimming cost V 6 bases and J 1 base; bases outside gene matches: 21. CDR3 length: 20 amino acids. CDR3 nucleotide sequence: TGCGCCAGCAGGACCGGGGGACTAGCGCCGAGACGGTTTTTATCCTACGAGCAGTACTTC. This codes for CASRTGGLAPRRFLSYEQYF.

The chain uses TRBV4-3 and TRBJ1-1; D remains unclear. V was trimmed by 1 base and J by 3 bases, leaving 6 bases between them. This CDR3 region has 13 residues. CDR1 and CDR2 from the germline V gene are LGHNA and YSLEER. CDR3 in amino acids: CASSQVSYTEAFF. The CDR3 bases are TGCGCCAGCAGCCAAGTGTCGTACACTGAAGCTTTCTTT.

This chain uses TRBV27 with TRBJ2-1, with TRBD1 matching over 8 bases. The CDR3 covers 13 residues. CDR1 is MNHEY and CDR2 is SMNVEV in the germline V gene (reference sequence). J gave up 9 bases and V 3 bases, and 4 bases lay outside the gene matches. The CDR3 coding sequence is TGTGCCAGCAGTTTCCCAGGGGGCTTTGAGCAGTTCTTC. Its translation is CASSFPGGFEQFF.

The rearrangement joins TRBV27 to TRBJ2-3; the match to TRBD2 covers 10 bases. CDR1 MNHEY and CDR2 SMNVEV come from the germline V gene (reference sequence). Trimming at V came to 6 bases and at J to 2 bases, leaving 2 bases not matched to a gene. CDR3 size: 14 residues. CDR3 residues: CASSGLAATDTQYF. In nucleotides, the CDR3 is TGTGCCAGCAGCGGACTAGCGGCCACAGATACGCAGTATTTT.

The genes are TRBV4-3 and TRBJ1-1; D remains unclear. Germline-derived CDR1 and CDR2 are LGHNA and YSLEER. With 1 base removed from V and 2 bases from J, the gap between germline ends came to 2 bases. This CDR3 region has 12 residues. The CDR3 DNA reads TGCGCCAGCAGCCAAGCCAACACTGAAGCTTTCTTT. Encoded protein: CASSQANTEAFF.